This T cell receptor beta chain was captured by sequencing in a study of T cell changes during pregnancy in multiple sclerosis. V was clipped by 4 bases and J by 1 base; unmatched bases: 15. Germline V CDR1 and CDR2: KGHSH, LQKENI. There are 18 residues in the CDR3. The data were produced by immunoSEQ multiplex PCR, yet TCRdb's version contains in-frame clones alone and is incomplete. The table has 76,000 or so clones, just over 90% seen once. The source is a female donor in good health, enrolled as a control in a pregnancy study. The sample was peripheral blood, taken in the second trimester of pregnancy. V gene TRBV18 combines with J gene TRBJ1-1, with TRBD1 matching over 7 bases. In nucleotides, the CDR3 is TGTGCCAGCTCACAGATCTCCGGGACAGTCCGTAGGAACACTGAAGCTTTCTTT. This gives the protein CASSQISGTVRRNTEAFF.